This TCR beta chain was obtained from a study of blood T cell repertoires in COVID-19. Residents of 20 to 25 US areas, aged about 18 to 95 years, made up the participants. In Cohort 3, a recovered donor had either two negative PCRs, clearance, or symptom resolution. Trimming removed 2 bases from V and 1 base from J; junction bases left unmatched: 7. This CDR3 contains 16 residues. CDR1 ENHRY and CDR2 SYGVKD come from the germline V gene. Sequencing was performed with immunoSEQ multiplex PCR; in TCRdb, only in-frame clones are kept and a portion is missing. The table has approximately 200,000 clones, about 85% seen once; the top ten hold more than 10%. This clone was counted once.

The rearrangement joins TRBV10-3 to TRBJ2-7; 8 bases line up with TRBD2. This TCR derives from a man aged 30 to 39 who had recovered from COVID-19. Input material: PBMCs or T cells enriched from blood (not recorded which). CDR3 sequence: CAISEKAAGVSYEQYF. Here the CDR3 DNA reads TGTGCCATCAGTGAGAAAGCAGCGGGAGTTTCCTACGAGCAGTACTTC.